The entry below describes one TCR beta chain. The antigen remains unidentified. This specimen belongs to a study of neoadjuvant anti-PD-1 for oral cavity cancer. Study at large: Most patients had three to four biweekly doses of 3 mg/kg nivolumab before resection. Study observations and caveats: Higher pretreatment Treg/Th17 ratios tracked higher pretreatment blood clonality. Only three patients per response group were TCR-analyzed; validation needed.

Germline CDR1 MNHEY, CDR2 SVGAGI. The CDR3 sequence is 16 residues long. Trimming left V 0 bases short and J 0 bases short, with 6 bases between. Indicated time point: after neoadjuvant nivolumab, at surgical resection. Analysis of PBMCs was direct, with no culture step. Sequencing used immunoSEQ multiplex PCR; TCRdb keeps in-frame clones, though not all of them. The profile shows about 9,800 clones, roughly 57% of them singletons. Sequences were derived from PBMCs, sampled after nivolumab (anti-PD-1) treatment. This clonotype originated in a person between 40 and 80 years old with oral cavity squamous cell carcinoma. The chain employs TRBV6-5 and TRBJ2-6; D not certain. CDR3 region: CASSYSGSSGANVLTF. The CDR3 nucleotides read TGTGCCAGCAGTTACTCAGGGTCCTCTGGGGCCAACGTCCTGACTTTC.